Listed here are 27 T cell receptor beta chains from one sample, sequenced in a study of beta chain features in type 1 diabetes. Expressed TCRB transcripts got sequenced, as all isolated RNA was reverse transcribed. Only in-frame clones appear in the TCRdb table, and some are missing; sequencing was by immunoSEQ multiplex PCR. The sample includes 28,000 or so clones, 65% seen only once; the top ten take 2% to 3%. Study-wide points: Among all four CD4+ subsets, Type 1 diabetes patients had TCRB CDR3s that were moderately but significantly shorter.

Antigen specificity for these receptors is unknown. Material for sequencing was Tregs from blood. The receptor set was obtained from a woman in her 30s with type 1 diabetes.

The sample holds a few counts of this clone. The chain links TRBV7-9 to TRBJ1-1, with a tentative D call TRBD1 (6 bases). Per the germline V gene, CDR1 is SEHNR and CDR2 is FQNEAQ (reference sequence). The CDR3 loop spans 13 amino acids. Trimming removed 5 bases from V and 5 bases from J, with 12 bases in between. The CDR3 DNA reads TGTGCCAGCAGCCAAAACAGGGAAACTGAAGCTTTCTTT. Its translation is CASSQNRETEAFF. Full variable domain (remainder filled in from reference TRBV7-9 and TRBJ1-1): DTGVSQNPRHKITKRGQNVTFRCDPISEHNRLYWYRQTLGQGPEFLTYFQNEAQLEKSRLLSDRFSAERPKGSFSTLEIQRTEQGDSAMYLCASSQNRETEAFFGQGTRLTVV.

The V call is TRBV5-1, the J call TRBJ1-5; TRBD1 is a possible D gene (6 bases). The CDR3 has 15 residues. In germline, CDR1 is SGHRS, CDR2 YFSETQ. Trimming removed 4 bases at V and 3 bases at J, with 14 bases between. The CDR3 bases are TGCGCCAGCAGCCCGACGACAGGTTTCAATCAGCCCCAGCATTTT. This encodes CASSPTTGFNQPQHF.

This CDR3 reads CASSPGREIATQYF. CDR3 bases: TGTGCCAGTAGTCCTGGACGGGAAATTGCGACCCAGTACTTC. The chain combines TRBV19 with TRBJ2-5; possible D gene TRBD2, 5 bases. Between the trimmed V and J ends, which lost 5 bases and 7 bases, there was a span of 17 bases. Per the germline V gene, CDR1 is LNHDA and CDR2 is SQIVND (reference sequence). This CDR3 is 14 amino acids long.

The V gene is TRBV5-1, the J gene TRBJ2-1; possible D gene TRBD2, 6 bases. The CDR3 runs 15 residues. V was shortened by 0 bases and J by 5 bases, with 12 bases between the two germline ends. The germline CDR1 and CDR2 sequences are SGHRS and YFSETQ. CDR3 sequence reads: CASSLGGAQDNEQFF. In nucleotides, the CDR3 is TGCGCCAGCAGCTTGGGCGGGGCCCAAGACAATGAGCAGTTCTTC.

The chain links TRBV5-1 to TRBJ2-2; D is ambiguous. The CDR3 is 14 amino acids. V lost 4 bases to trimming and J lost 0 bases, with 7 bases between them. CDR1 and CDR2 (germline): SGHRS, YFSETQ. This chain's CDR3 is CASSPGSNTGELFF. The CDR3 nucleotides read TGCGCCAGCAGCCCCGGGTCGAACACCGGGGAGCTGTTTTTT. The entire variable domain, with the rest obtained from reference TRBV5-1 and TRBJ2-2, is as follows: KAGVTQTPRYLIKTRGQQVTLSCSPISGHRSVSWYQQTPGQGLQFLFEYFSETQRNKGNFPGRFSGRQFSNSRSEMNVSTLELGDSALYLCASSPGSNTGELFFGEGSRLTVL.

This clone occurred a few times. V usage is TRBV10-2 and J usage is TRBJ2-1; 7 bases are a match to TRBD1. CDR3 length: 13 amino acids. The germline CDR1 and CDR2 sequences are WSHSY and SAAADI. V shed 7 bases and J 7 bases; nucleotides not matched to a gene: 7. The CDR3 region has the DNA TGCGCCAGCAAGGGGGCGGTTAAGAATGAGCAGTTCTTC. It encodes CASKGAVKNEQFF.

This rearrangement joins TRBV5-1 to TRBJ2-1; D unclear. The CDR3 has 14 residues. Germline V lookup: CDR1 SGHRS, CDR2 YFSETQ. Between the trimmed V and J ends, which lost 0 bases and 5 bases, there was a span of 9 bases. This CDR3 is CASSLDYSNNEQFF. CDR3 DNA sequence: TGCGCCAGCAGCTTGGACTACTCGAACAATGAGCAGTTCTTC.

The chain joins TRBV6-1 to TRBJ2-5; D ambiguous. CDR3 length: 16 amino acids. Germline V gene sequence: CDR1 MNHNS, CDR2 SASEGT. Trimming pared 1 base from V and 4 bases from J, leaving 16 bases between. The CDR3, as DNA: TGTGCCAGCAGTGAAGGTGTTTTGCGGCGGCGAGAGACCCAGTACTTC. Translation gives CASSEGVLRRRETQYF.

The chain recombines TRBV4-2 with TRBJ1-2; TRBD1 might be the D (5 bases). In germline, CDR1 is LGHNA, CDR2 YNFKEQ. V dropped 0 bases and J dropped 8 bases, with 16 bases sitting between them. The CDR3 is made up of 15 amino acids. CDR3 coding DNA: TGTGCCAGCAGCCAAGACTTAGACAGAACCCACGGCTACACCTTC. This encodes CASSQDLDRTHGYTF.

The V and J genes are TRBV18 and TRBJ2-5; D not resolved. V lost 1 base, J lost 5 bases, and 8 bases lay in between. This CDR3 is 13 amino acids long. Germline V gene sequence: CDR1 KGHSH, CDR2 LQKENI. The CDR3 sequence: CASSPLDLETQYF. In nucleotides, the CDR3 is TGTGCCAGCTCACCACTAGATTTGGAGACCCAGTACTTC.

The CDR3 region has the DNA TGCGCCAGCAGTTTACAGGCGGCAGCGACCCAGTACTTC. Its protein product is CASSLQAAATQYF. The rearrangement links TRBV10-2 to TRBJ2-5; a possible D gene is TRBD1 (5 bases). Trimming left V 5 bases short and J 7 bases short, with 14 bases between. This CDR3 region has 13 residues. Germline-derived CDR1 and CDR2 are WSHSY and SAAADI.

The chain uses TRBV29-1 and TRBJ2-2, with 9 bases lining up with TRBD1. Per the germline V gene, CDR1 is SQVTM and CDR2 is ANQGSEA. The CDR3 has 14 residues. The V and J ends lost 7 bases and 5 bases, in that order; junction bases with no gene match: 8. The chain's CDR3 is CSARDRESTGELFF. CDR3 DNA: TGCAGCGCCCGGGACAGGGAATCGACCGGGGAGCTGTTTTTT.

V usage is TRBV7-8 and J usage is TRBJ2-1, with 8 bases lining up with TRBD2. The CDR3 contains 16 residues. J lost 8 bases, V lost 4 bases, and 13 bases had no gene match. Germline V lookup: CDR1 SGHVS, CDR2 FQNEAQ. As DNA, the CDR3 is TGTGCCAGCAGCTACGGGGGCCACGGGGGGGTATATGAGCAGTTCTTC. This encodes CASSYGGHGGVYEQFF.

The chain recombines TRBV18 with TRBJ1-5; 7 nucleotides line up with TRBD1. The length of the CDR3 is 16 residues. Germline V gene sequence: CDR1 KGHSH, CDR2 LQKENI. The V gene end was trimmed by 4 bases and the J gene end by 5 bases; junction bases not matched to a gene: 11. The chain's CDR3 is CASSQRRTGADQPQHF. CDR3 DNA sequence: TGTGCCAGCTCACAACGTCGAACAGGGGCAGATCAGCCCCAGCATTTT.

The chain combines TRBV6-5 with TRBJ2-2, with D possibly matching TRBD1 (6 bases). The V and J ends lost 6 bases and 0 bases respectively, with 8 bases between them. The CDR3 has 14 residues. Germline CDR1 reads MNHEY; CDR2 reads SVGAGI. The CDR3 nucleotides are TGTGCCAGCAGGAGGACAGCGAACACCGGGGAGCTGTTTTTT. Encoded protein: CASRRTANTGELFF.

This chain connects TRBV10-3 to TRBJ2-7; a possible D gene is TRBD2 (5 bases). Germline lookup yields CDR1 ENHRY and CDR2 SYGVKD. The CDR3 has 12 residues. Deletions cut 6 bases from V and 2 bases from J, with 8 bases between. The CDR3: CAISGEPYEQYF. The CDR3 DNA follows: TGTGCCATCAGCGGGGAACCCTACGAGCAGTACTTC.

The J gene is TRBJ2-2, the V gene TRBV5-1, with 9 bases that match TRBD2. The ends lost 1 base at V and 8 bases at J; junction bases unmatched: 18. Per germline, CDR1 SGHRS and CDR2 YFSETQ. The CDR3 sequence is 19 residues long. The CDR3 nucleotides read TGCGCCAGCAGCTTGATACCTTCGACTAGCGGCTCCTTCGCAGGGGAGCTGTTTTTT. Translated: CASSLIPSTSGSFAGELFF.

The table lists this clone with a few counts. The chain has TRBV11-2 and TRBJ1-2; the D gene is possibly TRBD1 (5 bases). CDR3 length equals 14 residues. The V end was cut by 7 bases, the J end by 1 base, with 13 bases between. Looked up from germline, CDR1 is SGHAT and CDR2 is FQNNGV. The CDR3 region is CASTPDRDNYGYTF. CDR3 in DNA: TGTGCCAGCACCCCCGACAGAGATAACTATGGCTACACCTTC.

This clone was seen a few times. The chain combines TRBV6-5 with TRBJ2-7, with 10 bases that match TRBD2. Germline V gene data show CDR1 as MNHEY and CDR2 as SVGAGI. This CDR3 has 15 amino acids. V shed 0 bases and J 4 bases; nucleotides not matched to a gene: 3. The CDR3: CASSYSPGLAYEQYF. CDR3 in DNA: TGTGCCAGCAGTTACTCACCGGGACTAGCGTACGAGCAGTACTTC.

This clone turned up a few times. CDR3 residues: CASSLGSPANTGELFF. The CDR3 nucleotides are TGTGCCAGCAGTTTGGGGAGCCCCGCGAACACCGGGGAGCTGTTTTTT. The chain couples TRBV27 to TRBJ2-2, with a tentative D call TRBD2 (5 bases). The CDR3 sequence is 16 residues long. Germline assignment: CDR1 MNHEY and CDR2 SMNVEV (reference sequence). V was cut by 3 bases and J by 0 bases, with 11 bases left in between.

J is TRBJ2-1 and V is TRBV6-1, with 10 bases fitting TRBD1. This CDR3 contains 14 residues. V shed 6 bases and J 2 bases; nucleotides not matched to a gene: 1. Germline assignment: CDR1 MNHNS and CDR2 SASEGT. The CDR3 loop is CASSGQGAYNEQFF. The CDR3 nucleotides are TGTGCCAGCAGCGGACAGGGGGCCTACAATGAGCAGTTCTTC.

This sequence joins TRBV25-1 and TRBJ2-1, with unresolved D. The CDR3 covers 13 residues. CDR1 and CDR2 from the germline V gene are MGHDK and SYGVNS. V gave up 1 base and J gave up 6 bases, with 7 bases separating them. The CDR3 DNA reads as TGTGCCAGCAGTGAATTCGGTTTCAATGAGCAGTTCTTC. Protein: CASSEFGFNEQFF.

This clone was detected only a few times. This chain uses TRBV30 with TRBJ2-6; TRBD1 is a possible D gene (6 bases). Germline CDR1 is GTSNPN and CDR2 is SVGIG (reference sequence). CDR3 length: 17 residues. Trimming stripped 1 base from V and 0 bases from J, with 13 bases between. The CDR3 sequence is CAWSAIEGVSGANVLTF. CDR3 DNA: TGTGCCTGGAGTGCGATAGAGGGGGTCTCTGGGGCCAACGTCCTGACTTTC.

This chain joins TRBV6-1 and TRBJ2-1; 7 bases map to TRBD2. J gave up 3 bases and V 1 base, and 3 bases lay outside the gene matches. Per germline, CDR1 MNHNS and CDR2 SASEGT. This CDR3 comprises 15 residues. CDR3 DNA sequence: TGTGCCAGCAGTGAAGACTTAGCGGGCTACAATGAGCAGTTCTTC. Its translation is CASSEDLAGYNEQFF.

This clone was seen more than once but under ten times. The V and J genes are TRBV6-5 and TRBJ1-1, with unresolved D. Germline V gene sequence: CDR1 MNHEY, CDR2 SVGAGI. The CDR3 loop spans 15 amino acids. V was trimmed by 2 bases and J by 5 bases, leaving 15 bases between them. The CDR3 DNA is TGTGCCAGCAGTTACAGCGCGAACATGCAGACTGAAGCTTTCTTT. It encodes CASSYSANMQTEAFF.

CDR3 region: CASSPSGGANGYTF. Written as DNA, the CDR3 is TGTGCCAGCTCACCTAGCGGGGGCGCGAATGGCTACACCTTC. This chain uses TRBV18 with TRBJ1-2; possibly TRBD1 for D (6 bases). CDR3 length: 14 residues. Germline lookup yields CDR1 KGHSH and CDR2 LQKENI. V was pared by 3 bases and J by 6 bases, with 14 bases between.

The rearrangement uses TRBV28 and TRBJ1-2; D not resolved. The ends were cut back, 2 bases at V and 3 bases at J, with 16 bases in the middle. The CDR3 runs to 16 residues. From germline, CDR1 is MDHEN and CDR2 SYDVKM. The CDR3 coding sequence is TGTGCCAGCAGTTTAGGGCCTGCGCATTATTACTATGGCTACACCTTC. As protein: CASSLGPAHYYYGYTF.